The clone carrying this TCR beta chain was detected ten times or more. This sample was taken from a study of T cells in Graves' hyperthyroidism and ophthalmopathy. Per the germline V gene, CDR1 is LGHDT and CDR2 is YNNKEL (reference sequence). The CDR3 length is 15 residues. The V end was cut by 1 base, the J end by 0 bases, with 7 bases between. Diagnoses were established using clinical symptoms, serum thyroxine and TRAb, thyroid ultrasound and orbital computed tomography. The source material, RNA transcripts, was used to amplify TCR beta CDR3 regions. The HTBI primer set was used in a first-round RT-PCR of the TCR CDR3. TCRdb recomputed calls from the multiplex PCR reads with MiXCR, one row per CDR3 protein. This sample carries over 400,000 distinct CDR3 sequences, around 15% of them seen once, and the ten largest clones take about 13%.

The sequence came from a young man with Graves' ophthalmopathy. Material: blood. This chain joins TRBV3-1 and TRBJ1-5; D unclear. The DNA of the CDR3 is TGTGCCAGCAGCCAAGGGACCGCTAGCAATCAGCCCCAGCATTTT. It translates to CASSQGTASNQPQHF. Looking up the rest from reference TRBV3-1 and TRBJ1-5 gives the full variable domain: DTAVSQTPKYLVTQMGNDKSIKCEQNLGHDTMYWYKQDSKKFLKIMFSYNNKELIINETVPNRFSPKSPDKAHLNLHINSLELGDSAVYFCASSQGTASNQPQHFGDGTRLSIL.